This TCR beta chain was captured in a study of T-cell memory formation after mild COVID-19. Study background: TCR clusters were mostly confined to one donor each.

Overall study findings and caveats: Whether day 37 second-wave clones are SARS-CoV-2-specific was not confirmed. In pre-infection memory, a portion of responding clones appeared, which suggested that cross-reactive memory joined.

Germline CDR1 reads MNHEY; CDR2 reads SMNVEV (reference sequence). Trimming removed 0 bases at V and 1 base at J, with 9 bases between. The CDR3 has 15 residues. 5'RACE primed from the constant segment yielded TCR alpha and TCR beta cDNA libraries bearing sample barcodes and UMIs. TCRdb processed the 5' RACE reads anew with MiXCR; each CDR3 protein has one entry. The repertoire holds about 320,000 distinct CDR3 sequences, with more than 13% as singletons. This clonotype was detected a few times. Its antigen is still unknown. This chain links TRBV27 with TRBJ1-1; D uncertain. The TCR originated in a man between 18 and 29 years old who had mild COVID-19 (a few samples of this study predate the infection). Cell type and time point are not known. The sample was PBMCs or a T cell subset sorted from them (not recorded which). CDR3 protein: CASSLSQQWNTEAFF. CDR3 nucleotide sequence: TGTGCCAGCAGTTTATCCCAACAATGGAACACTGAAGCTTTCTTT.